This T cell receptor beta chain is drawn from a study of shared clonotypes between healthy human individuals. General observations from the study: Across subsets, estimated richness was generally greater for naive than for memory populations. Several donors shared about 4.8% of their naive CD4 clonotypes.

Regarding this clone: Its antigen is currently unknown.

Division of CD4+ cells produced a CD45RA+ naive subset and a CD45RA-negative memory subset. Here immunoSEQ multiplex PCR was the method, and the copy in TCRdb shows in-frame clones only, minus some. Altogether some 2,500,000 clones are present, around 93% being singletons, with the ten largest covering 0.37%. The sequenced sample consisted of naive CD4+ T cells from PBMCs. Subset described: CD45RA+ positively selected. The source of this sequence is a man between 18 and 29 years old in good health. Some clones in this sample may be carry-over from other donors' samples.

CDR3 nucleotide sequence: TGTGCCAGCAGCTTCGGACTAGTTTCCTACGAGCAGTACTTC. Protein: CASSFGLVSYEQYF. V usage is TRBV7-2 and J usage is TRBJ2-7, with 7 positions matching TRBD2. This CDR3 region has 14 residues. The V and J ends lost 3 bases and 1 base, in that order; junction bases with no gene match: 3. Per germline, CDR1 SGHTA and CDR2 FQGNSA.